What follows are 26 T cell receptor beta chains derived from one specimen sequenced in a study of T cell responses to AZD1222 COVID-19 vaccine. Assay: immunoSEQ multiplex PCR; the TCRdb copy retains only in-frame clones and omits some. This sample yields 120,000 or so clones, of which 88% are seen a single time; over 5.5% belongs to the top ten. Sequenced material: peripheral blood, taken on day 0 of AZD1222 vaccination. These receptors all stem from an adult in good health.

The rearrangement joins TRBV6-4 to TRBJ1-4; D is undetermined. The CDR3 runs 14 residues. The V gene lost 5 bases and the J gene lost 7 bases, with 14 bases spanning the gap. Germline CDR1 and CDR2: MRHNA and SNTAGT. Here the CDR3 DNA reads TGTGCCAGCAGTCCCGAGGGCGCGAGTGAAAAACTGTTTTTT. The encoded protein is CASSPEGASEKLFF.

The rearrangement uses TRBV25-1 and TRBJ2-7; 7 bases are shared with TRBD1. Germline V gene lookup returns CDR1 MGHDK and CDR2 SYGVNS. The CDR3 extends over 16 amino acids. After removal of 3 bases from V and 1 base from J, the junction contained 9 bases not matched to a gene. The CDR3 spells CASSEGGTEISYEQYF. For the CDR3, the DNA is TGTGCCAGCAGTGAGGGTGGGACAGAAATTTCCTACGAGCAGTACTTC.

The chain has TRBV5-1 and TRBJ2-6; D may be TRBD1 or TRBD2 (5 bases each). This CDR3 has 17 residues. Trimming pared 1 base from V and 0 bases from J, leaving 11 bases between. Germline CDR1 and CDR2: SGHRS and YFSETQ. CDR3 coding DNA: TGCGCCAGCAGCTTGATTTTTGGGGGCTCTGGGGCCAACGTCCTGACTTTC. Protein sequence: CASSLIFGGSGANVLTF.

This chain joins TRBV7-2 and TRBJ1-5; D uncertain. Germline assignment: CDR1 SGHTA and CDR2 FQGNSA. There are 12 residues in the CDR3. The V end lost 2 bases, the J end lost 4 bases, and 3 bases lay between the germline ends. CDR3 in DNA: TGTGCCAGCAGCTTAATTAATCAGCCCCAGCATTTT. As protein: CASSLINQPQHF.

This chain uses TRBV30 with TRBJ1-6, with D possibly TRBD1 on 5 matching bases. The V end was cut by 7 bases, the J end by 7 bases, with 14 bases between. Germline CDR1 reads GTSNPN; CDR2 reads SVGIG (reference sequence). This CDR3 spans 13 amino acids. The CDR3: CAFTGQGNSPLHF. The DNA of the CDR3 is TGTGCCTTTACCGGGCAGGGAAATTCACCCCTCCACTTT.

The rearrangement links TRBV7-9 to TRBJ1-2, with TRBD1 matching over 7 bases. The ends lost 7 bases at V and 8 bases at J; junction bases unmatched: 10. Germline V gene data show CDR1 as SEHNR and CDR2 as FQNEAQ (reference sequence). There are 13 residues in the CDR3. In DNA, the CDR3 is TGTGCCAGCACCCTGACAGGGAATGGGGGCTACACCTTC. It is translated as CASTLTGNGGYTF.

The genes are TRBV18 and TRBJ2-7; 9 positions match TRBD2. The CDR3 consists of 11 residues. CDR1 and CDR2 (germline): KGHSH, LQKENI. The CDR3 spells CASSGEYEQYF. CDR3 coding DNA: TGTGCGTCTAGCGGGGAGTACGAGCAGTACTTC.

The V and J genes are TRBV27 and TRBJ1-2, with 12 bases lining up with TRBD1. The CDR3 is 14 amino acids. Trimming took 4 bases from V and 8 from J; bases not matched to a gene: 5. CDR1 is MNHEY, CDR2 SMNVEV, per germline (reference sequence). The CDR3 region has the DNA TGTGCCAGCAGTTCGGGACAGGGGGCAGGCGGCTACACCTTC. Encoded protein: CASSSGQGAGGYTF.

CDR3 loop: CSVEGQSGGIDTQYF. The CDR3 DNA sequence: TGCAGCGTTGAAGGCCAGAGCGGGGGCATAGATACGCAGTATTTT. V is TRBV29-1 and J is TRBJ2-3, with 8 nucleotides matching TRBD2. Per the germline V gene, CDR1 is SQVTM and CDR2 is ANQGSEA. This CDR3 spans 15 amino acids. Trimming removed 1 base from V and 5 bases from J; junction bases left unmatched: 8.

The J gene is TRBJ2-3, the V gene TRBV24-1, with D unresolved. This CDR3 spans 14 amino acids. Looked up from germline, CDR1 is KGHDR and CDR2 is SFDVKD. V was shortened by 1 base and J by 4 bases, with 8 bases between the two germline ends. This CDR3 is CATSDFDGSDTQYF. The CDR3, as DNA: TGTGCCACCAGTGATTTCGACGGCTCAGATACGCAGTATTTT.

The rearrangement uses TRBV6-1 and TRBJ1-5; 9 bases are a match to TRBD1. The CDR3 extends over 20 amino acids. V trimming: 0 bases; J trimming: 2 bases; junction bases outside the gene matches: 14. Per germline, CDR1 MNHNS and CDR2 SASEGT. The CDR3 region is CASSEALGTGYLIGNQPQHF. CDR3 nucleotide sequence: TGTGCCAGCAGTGAAGCCTTAGGGACAGGGTATTTAATCGGCAATCAGCCCCAGCATTTT.

This chain links TRBV5-8 with TRBJ1-1, with TRBD1 as a possible D gene (5 bases). Trimming removed 2 bases from V and 4 bases from J, with 15 bases in between. Germline CDR1 is SGHTS and CDR2 is YDEGEE. The CDR3 has 15 amino acids. In DNA, the CDR3 is TGTGCCAGCAGCTTTGGGCCTCTACAGGTCACTGAAGCTTTCTTT. Protein product: CASSFGPLQVTEAFF. The full variable domain, in which reference TRBV5-8 and TRBJ1-1 provide the parts outside the CDR3, is EAGVTQSPTHLIKTRGQQATLRCSPISGHTSVYWYQQALGLGLQFLLWYDEGEERNRGNFPPRFSGRQFPNYSSELNVNALELEDSALYLCASSFGPLQVTEAFFGQGTRLTVV.

V and J are TRBV30 and TRBJ2-7; D is ambiguous. Looked up from germline, CDR1 is GTSNPN and CDR2 is SVGIG (reference sequence). The CDR3 covers 14 residues. Trimming took off 2 bases at V and 0 bases at J, with 11 bases between the two ends. DNA of the CDR3: TGTGCCTGGAGTTGGAACACTGACTCCTACGAGCAGTACTTC. Protein product: CAWSWNTDSYEQYF.

The table lists this clone with a few counts. The rearrangement uses TRBV7-8 and TRBJ2-1; D ambiguous. Germline CDR1 and CDR2: SGHVS and FQNEAQ. V lost 5 bases, J lost 5 bases, and 16 bases lay in between. The CDR3 consists of 15 residues. The CDR3 sequence: CASSPNLAPHNEQFF. The CDR3, as DNA: TGTGCCAGCAGCCCCAACCTGGCACCCCACAATGAGCAGTTCTTC.

The V gene is TRBV9, the J gene TRBJ1-4; D call uncertain. The germline V gene has CDR1 SGDLS and CDR2 YYNGEE. The CDR3 runs to 13 residues. Trimming took 1 base from V and 7 from J, leaving 8 bases between them. The CDR3 loop is CASSVSEGEKLFF. For the CDR3, the DNA is TGTGCCAGCAGCGTAAGCGAGGGTGAAAAACTGTTTTTT.

V is TRBV7-9 and J is TRBJ2-2; D not certain. Germline V gene data show CDR1 as SEHNR and CDR2 as FQNEAQ (reference sequence). V was cut by 5 bases and J by 0 bases, with 13 bases left in between. This CDR3 is built from 16 residues. CDR3 bases: TGTGCCAGCAGCCCTTTGTGGGGTCCGAACACCGGGGAGCTGTTTTTT. Residues: CASSPLWGPNTGELFF.

The chain has TRBV6-2 or TRBV6-3 and TRBJ1-1, with D perhaps TRBD1 (6 bases). Per the germline V gene, CDR1 is MNHEY and CDR2 is SVGEGT. V lost 2 bases, J lost 5 bases, and 18 bases lay in between. The CDR3 spans 16 residues. CDR3 DNA: TGTGCCAGCAGTTACCCCCGGGAGAGGGGGTATACTGAAGCTTTCTTT. Amino acids: CASSYPRERGYTEAFF.

This sequence joins TRBV27 and TRBJ1-5; D is possibly TRBD1 (5 bases). Germline V CDR1 and CDR2: MNHEY, SMNVEV (reference sequence). The CDR3 contains 14 residues. The germline V and J ends were trimmed by 3 bases and 5 bases, with 11 bases remaining between them. The CDR3 DNA reads as TGTGCCAGCAGTTTCAGGGCCCGGCATCAGCCCCAGCATTTT. This sequence encodes CASSFRARHQPQHF.

The chain combines TRBV5-1 with TRBJ1-4; TRBD1 agrees at 7 bases. The V gene's germline CDR1 is SGHRS and CDR2 YFSETQ. The CDR3 spans 15 residues. Losses at the gene ends were 4 bases for V and 8 bases for J; bases not matched to a gene: 11. CDR3 sequence reads: CASSTSGTEGEKLFF. The CDR3 nucleotides are TGCGCCAGCAGCACCTCCGGGACAGAAGGGGAAAAACTGTTTTTT. Using reference TRBV5-1 and TRBJ1-4 for the parts outside the CDR3, the full variable domain is KAGVTQTPRYLIKTRGQQVTLSCSPISGHRSVSWYQQTPGQGLQFLFEYFSETQRNKGNFPGRFSGRQFSNSRSEMNVSTLELGDSALYLCASSTSGTEGEKLFFGSGTQLSVL.

The rearrangement uses TRBV10-3 and TRBJ2-3; a possible D gene is TRBD2 (5 bases). V was clipped by 11 bases and J by 0 bases, with 12 bases between them. This CDR3 region has 13 residues. Germline loops: CDR1 ENHRY, CDR2 SYGVKD. CDR3 DNA sequence: TGTGCCGTTATAGGCGGGAGCACAGATACGCAGTATTTT. This encodes CAVIGGSTDTQYF.

This clone was found once. V and J are TRBV18 and TRBJ1-3, with a weak D call TRBD1 (5 bases). The germline V gene encodes CDR1 KGHSH and CDR2 LQKENI. Trimming cost V 2 bases and J 0 bases, with 5 bases left between them. The CDR3 length is 14 residues. CDR3 sequence (DNA): TGTGCCAGCTCACCAGACAGCTCTGGAAACACCATATATTTT. Its translation: CASSPDSSGNTIYF.

This clone was observed a single time. CDR3 sequence: CASSLGPGDIQYF. The CDR3 nucleotides are TGTGCCAGCAGTTTGGGACCTGGGGACATTCAGTACTTC. The gene calls are TRBV7-3 and TRBJ2-4; D may be TRBD1 or TRBD2 (5 bases each). The CDR3 covers 13 residues. V lost 6 bases, J lost 8 bases, and 14 bases lay in between. Germline CDR1 is SGHTA and CDR2 is FQGTGA.

This sequence joins TRBV28 and TRBJ2-5; TRBD2 matches 9 bases. The CDR3 has 15 residues. CDR1 MDHEN and CDR2 SYDVKM come from the germline V gene. The V gene end was trimmed by 6 bases and the J gene end by 5 bases; junction bases not matched to a gene: 10. This chain's CDR3 is CASSRAGGGGETQYF. DNA for the CDR3: TGTGCCAGCAGCCGAGCGGGAGGAGGAGGGGAGACCCAGTACTTC. Using reference TRBV28 and TRBJ2-5 for the parts outside the CDR3, the full variable domain is DVKVTQSSRYLVKRTGEKVFLECVQDMDHENMFWYRQDPGLGLRLIYFSYDVKMKEKGDIPEGYSVSREKKERFSLILESASTNQTSMYLCASSRAGGGGETQYFGPGTRLLVL.

J is TRBJ1-2 and V is TRBV27; D gene uncertain. V lost 2 bases and J lost 4, with 8 bases in between. There are 13 residues in the CDR3. Germline-derived CDR1 and CDR2 are MNHEY and SMNVEV (reference sequence). CDR3 nucleotides: TGTGCCAGCAGTTTAGGGCGGGGCTATGGCTACACCTTC. Its translation is CASSLGRGYGYTF.

The CDR3 is CASSFLLAGGTDTQYF. The CDR3 nucleotides read TGTGCCAGCAGTTTCCTGCTAGCGGGCGGCACAGATACGCAGTATTTT. The chain combines TRBV27 with TRBJ2-3; TRBD2 matches at 8 bases. The CDR3 totals 16 residues. V lost 3 bases, J lost 1 base, and 6 bases stayed unmatched. Germline-derived CDR1 and CDR2 are MNHEY and SMNVEV (reference sequence).

This clone has more than one count but fewer than ten. The V call is TRBV30, the J call TRBJ2-7; D might be TRBD1 (6 bases). The CDR3 spans 15 residues. V was clipped by 0 bases and J by 5 bases, with 17 bases between them. Germline V gives CDR1 GTSNPN, CDR2 SVGIG (reference sequence). This CDR3 is CAWSVLGRGTDEQYF. The DNA for the CDR3 is TGTGCCTGGAGTGTACTTGGCAGGGGAACGGACGAGCAGTACTTC.